These 14 T cell receptor beta chains originate from one sample sequenced in a study of post-analysis software for immune sequencing data. Notes on the study in general: Patients carried roughly 5 TRBV segments more frequently than controls did, and TRBV5-6, TRBV5-1 and TRBV20-1 were among them.

The TCR beta cDNA libraries carried unique molecular identifiers. TCRdb recomputed calls from the PCR reads with MiXCR, one row per CDR3 protein. Of 650,000 to 850,000 distinct CDR3 sequences in the sample, about half were seen once. For these TCRs, the target antigens are not known. Sequencing was carried out using blood. These TCRs come from a girl between 10 and 17 years old with multiple sclerosis.

The genes are TRBV7-2 and TRBJ1-2, with 7 bases matching TRBD1. The J segment lost 5 bases and the V segment lost 5 bases, leaving 5 bases of the junction unmatched. Germline V CDR1 and CDR2: SGHTA, FQGNSA. This CDR3 is built from 13 residues. The CDR3 DNA reads as TGTGCCAGCAGCGTGGGACAGACTTATGGCTACACCTTC. It yields the protein CASSVGQTYGYTF. Full variable domain (remainder filled in from reference TRBV7-2 and TRBJ1-2): GAGVSQSPSNKVTEKGKDVELRCDPISGHTALYWYRQSLGQGLEFLIYFQGNSAPDKSGLPSDRFSAERTGGSVSTLTIQRTQQEDSAVYLCASSVGQTYGYTFGSGTRLTVV.

This chain connects TRBV12-3 or TRBV12-4 to TRBJ2-4; a possible D gene is TRBD2 (5 bases). This CDR3 is 13 amino acids long. The V and J ends lost 2 bases and 8 bases respectively, with 10 bases between them. The CDR3 DNA reads TGTGCCAGCAGTTTAAAGGTCGGGGACATTCAGTACTTC. Translation: CASSLKVGDIQYF.

This clonotype has just a few counts. The chain employs TRBV20-1 and TRBJ2-1; no reliable D call. CDR3 length equals 13 residues. Germline V CDR1 and CDR2: DFQATT, SNEGSKA (reference sequence). The V and J ends lost 0 bases and 7 bases respectively, with 10 bases between them. This CDR3 is CSARDSSANEQFF. Here the CDR3 DNA reads TGCAGTGCTAGAGATAGTTCGGCTAATGAGCAGTTCTTC.

This rearrangement joins TRBV9 to TRBJ1-1, with D possibly TRBD1 on 5 matching bases. The CDR3 length is 16 residues. V lost 3 bases to trimming and J lost 3 bases, with 18 bases between them. CDR1 and CDR2 from the germline V gene are SGDLS and YYNGEE. CDR3 nucleotides: TGTGCCAGCAGCGGGGTGAACCGGAGAGGGGACACTGAAGCTTTCTTT. It codes for CASSGVNRRGDTEAFF.

The chain recombines TRBV20-1 with TRBJ2-5, with D perhaps matching TRBD2 (5 bases). CDR1 is DFQATT, CDR2 SNEGSKA, per germline (reference sequence). The CDR3 is 11 residues long. The V gene lost 0 bases and the J gene lost 11 bases, with 10 bases spanning the gap. Written as DNA, the CDR3 is TGCAGTGCTAGAGACAAATGGGAGCAGTACTTC. Translated, it gives CSARDKWEQYF.

The gene calls are TRBV4-3 and TRBJ1-2; D perhaps matches TRBD1 (6 bases). V was cut by 1 base and J by 5 bases, with 17 bases left in between. The CDR3 runs to 16 residues. The germline gives CDR1 LGHNA, CDR2 YSLEER. CDR3 region: CASSQVILGGEYGYTF. In DNA form, the CDR3 reads TGCGCCAGCAGCCAAGTCATATTAGGGGGGGAATATGGCTACACCTTC.

Points on this clonotype: The junction and the germline gene differ at one end; a read error may be behind it. V and J are TRBV25-1 and TRBJ2-4, with 10 positions matching TRBD1. The better agreement between TRBJ2-7 and the DNA end casts doubt on the J call. This CDR3 contains 13 residues. Per germline, CDR1 MGHDK and CDR2 SYGVNS. CDR3 loop: CACSYGQGGEQYF. The CDR3 nucleotides are TGTGCCTGCAGTTATGGACAGGGGGGCGAGCAGTACTTC.

The CDR3 is CSVESWDQSSYEQYF. The CDR3 DNA reads as TGCAGCGTTGAGTCGTGGGACCAAAGCTCCTACGAGCAGTACTTC. This rearrangement joins TRBV29-1 to TRBJ2-7; D is perhaps TRBD1 or TRBD2 (5 bases each). The germline V gene has CDR1 SQVTM and CDR2 ANQGSEA. CDR3 length: 15 amino acids. V was trimmed by 3 bases and J by 0 bases, leaving 15 bases between them.

The chain links TRBV3-1 to TRBJ2-5; 12 bases are shared with TRBD2. Germline CDR1 reads LGHDT; CDR2 reads YNNKEL (reference sequence). CDR3 length: 20 residues. V gave up 3 bases and J gave up 1 base; unmatched junction bases: 15. The CDR3 DNA reads as TGTGCCAGCAGCCACGATAGACTAGCGGGAGTTATACCCTTCCAAGAGACCCAGTACTTC. The encoded protein is CASSHDRLAGVIPFQETQYF.

J is TRBJ2-5 and V is TRBV20-1, with 12 bases matching TRBD2. CDR1 DFQATT and CDR2 SNEGSKA come from the germline V gene (reference sequence). This CDR3 has 16 amino acids. The J segment lost 5 bases and the V segment lost 0 bases, leaving 7 bases of the junction unmatched. The CDR3 protein is CSARDATSGSGETQYF. For the CDR3, the DNA is TGCAGTGCTAGAGATGCGACTAGCGGGAGCGGTGAGACCCAGTACTTC.

The table lists this clonotype with a count of one. Here the CDR3 omits its conserved ending phenylalanine or tryptophan, so a read error is the likely source. This chain links TRBV27 with TRBJ2-1; D is tentatively TRBD1 or TRBD2 (6 bases each). V lost 5 bases and J lost 7, with 21 bases in between. The CDR3 is 16 residues long. The germline CDR1 and CDR2 sequences are MNHEY and SMNVEV (reference sequence). DNA of the CDR3: TGTGCCAGCAGTGCTACAGGGTTTCGGGGGATAAATGAGCAGTTCTGC. Its translation is CASSATGFRGINEQFC.

There are a few counts of this clonotype. The chain joins TRBV29-1 to TRBJ2-5; tentatively, D is TRBD2 (5 bases). Germline loops: CDR1 SQVTM, CDR2 ANQGSEA. V lost 2 bases and J 4 bases, leaving 8 bases between the germline ends. The CDR3 loop spans 12 amino acids. This CDR3 reads CSVESGRETQYF. The CDR3 region has the DNA TGCAGCGTTGAAAGTGGGAGAGAGACCCAGTACTTC.

The chain recombines TRBV20-1 with TRBJ2-7; D might be TRBD1 or TRBD2, each matching 6 bases. The CDR3 spans 13 residues. The germline V gene has CDR1 DFQATT and CDR2 SNEGSKA (reference sequence). Deletions cut 6 bases from V and 0 bases from J, with 12 bases between. CDR3 residues: CSAAGHDSYEQYF. CDR3 DNA sequence: TGCAGTGCGGCGGGACACGACTCCTACGAGCAGTACTTC.

CDR3: CASSFGGSALHF. CDR3 in DNA: TGTGCCAGCAGTTTCGGTGGGAGTGCCCTCCACTTT. The chain employs TRBV12-3 or TRBV12-4 and TRBJ1-6, with D hard to call. V was trimmed by 3 bases and J by 14 bases, leaving 11 bases between them. The CDR3 consists of 12 residues.